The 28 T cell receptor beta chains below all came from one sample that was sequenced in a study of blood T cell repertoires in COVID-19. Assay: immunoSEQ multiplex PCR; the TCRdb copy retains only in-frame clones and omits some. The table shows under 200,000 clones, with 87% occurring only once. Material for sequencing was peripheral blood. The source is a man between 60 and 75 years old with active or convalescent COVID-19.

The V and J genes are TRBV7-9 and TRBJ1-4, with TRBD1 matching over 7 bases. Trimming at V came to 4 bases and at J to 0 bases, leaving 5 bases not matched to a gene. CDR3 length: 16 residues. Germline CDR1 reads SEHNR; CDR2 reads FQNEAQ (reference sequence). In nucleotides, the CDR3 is TGTGCCAGCAGCTCGGGACAGAGTGCAACTAATGAAAAACTGTTTTTT. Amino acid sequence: CASSSGQSATNEKLFF.

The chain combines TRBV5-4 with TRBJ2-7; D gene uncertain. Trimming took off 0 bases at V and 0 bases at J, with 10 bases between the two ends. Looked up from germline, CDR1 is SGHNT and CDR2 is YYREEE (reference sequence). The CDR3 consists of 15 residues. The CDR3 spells CASSLGHPSSYEQYF. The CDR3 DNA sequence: TGTGCCAGCAGCTTGGGACACCCGAGCTCCTACGAGCAGTACTTC.

The CDR3 spells CASRINQPQHF. The CDR3 DNA is TGTGCCAGCAGAATAAATCAGCCCCAGCATTTT. The V call is TRBV2, the J call TRBJ1-5; D is ambiguous. Trimming took off 6 bases at V and 4 bases at J, with 4 bases between the two ends. CDR3 length equals 11 residues. The germline CDR1 and CDR2 sequences are SNHLY and FYNNEI.

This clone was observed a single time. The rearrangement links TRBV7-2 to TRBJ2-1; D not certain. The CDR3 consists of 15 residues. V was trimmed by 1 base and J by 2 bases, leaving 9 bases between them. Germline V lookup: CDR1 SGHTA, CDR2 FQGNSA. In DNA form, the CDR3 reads TGTGCCAGCAGCTTAGACTACTCAACCTACAATGAGCAGTTCTTC. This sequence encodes CASSLDYSTYNEQFF.

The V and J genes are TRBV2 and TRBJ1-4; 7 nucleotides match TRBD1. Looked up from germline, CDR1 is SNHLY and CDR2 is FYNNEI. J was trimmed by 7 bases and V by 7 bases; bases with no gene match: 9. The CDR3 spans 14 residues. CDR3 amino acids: CASKFGRGAEKLFF. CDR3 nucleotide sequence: TGTGCCAGCAAGTTTGGCAGGGGGGCTGAAAAACTGTTTTTT. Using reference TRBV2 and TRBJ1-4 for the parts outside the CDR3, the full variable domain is EPEVTQTPSHQVTQMGQEVILRCVPISNHLYFYWYRQILGQKVEFLVSFYNNEISEKSEIFDDQFSVERPDGSNFTLKIRSTKLEDSAMYFCASKFGRGAEKLFFGSGTQLSVL.

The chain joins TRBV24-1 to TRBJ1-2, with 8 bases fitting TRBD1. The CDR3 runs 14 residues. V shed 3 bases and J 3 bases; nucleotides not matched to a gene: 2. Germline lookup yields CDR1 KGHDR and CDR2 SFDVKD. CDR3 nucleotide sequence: TGTGCCACCAGTGATGACAGGGGAGACTATGGCTACACCTTC. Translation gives CATSDDRGDYGYTF.

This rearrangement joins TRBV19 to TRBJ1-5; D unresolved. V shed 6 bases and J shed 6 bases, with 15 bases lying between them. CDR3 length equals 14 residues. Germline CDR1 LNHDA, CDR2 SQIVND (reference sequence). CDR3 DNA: TGTGCCAGTAGGACCCGCCAGTCAGGTCAGCCCCAGCATTTT. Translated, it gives CASRTRQSGQPQHF. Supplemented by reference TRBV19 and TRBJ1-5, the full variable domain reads DGGITQSPKYLFRKEGQNVTLSCEQNLNHDAMYWYRQDPGQGLRLIYYSQIVNDFQKGDIAEGYSVSREKKESFPLTVTSAQKNPTAFYLCASRTRQSGQPQHFGDGTRLSIL.

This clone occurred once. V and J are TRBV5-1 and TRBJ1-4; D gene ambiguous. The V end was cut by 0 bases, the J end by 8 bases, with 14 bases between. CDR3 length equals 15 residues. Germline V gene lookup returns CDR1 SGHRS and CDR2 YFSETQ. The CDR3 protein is CASSLARVGGEKLFF. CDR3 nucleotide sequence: TGCGCCAGCAGCTTGGCCCGGGTTGGCGGCGAAAAACTGTTTTTT.

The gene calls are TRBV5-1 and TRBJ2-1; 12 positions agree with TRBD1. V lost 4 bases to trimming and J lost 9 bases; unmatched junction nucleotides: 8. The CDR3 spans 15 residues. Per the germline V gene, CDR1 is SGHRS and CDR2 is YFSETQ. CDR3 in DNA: TGCGCCAGCAGCCCGGGACAGGGGGCGGAAGGTGAGCAGTTCTTC. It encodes CASSPGQGAEGEQFF.

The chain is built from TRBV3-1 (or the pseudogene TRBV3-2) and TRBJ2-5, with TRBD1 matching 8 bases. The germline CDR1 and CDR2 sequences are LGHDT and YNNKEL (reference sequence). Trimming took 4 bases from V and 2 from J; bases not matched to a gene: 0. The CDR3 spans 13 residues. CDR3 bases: TGTGCCAGCAGCCGGACAGGGCAAGAGACCCAGTACTTC. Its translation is CASSRTGQETQYF.

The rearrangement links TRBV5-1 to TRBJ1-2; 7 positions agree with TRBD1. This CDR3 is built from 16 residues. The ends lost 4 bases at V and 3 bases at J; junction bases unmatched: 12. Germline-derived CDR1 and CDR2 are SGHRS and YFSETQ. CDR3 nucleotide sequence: TGCGCCAGCAGCCCCATGACAGGGTATGTGGACTATGGCTACACCTTC. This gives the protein CASSPMTGYVDYGYTF.

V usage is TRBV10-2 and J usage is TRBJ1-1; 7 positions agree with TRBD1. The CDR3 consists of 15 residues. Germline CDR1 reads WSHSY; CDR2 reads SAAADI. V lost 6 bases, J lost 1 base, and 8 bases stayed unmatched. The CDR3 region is CASRARQGGNTEAFF. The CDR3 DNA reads TGCGCCAGCAGAGCCCGACAGGGTGGGAACACTGAAGCTTTCTTT.

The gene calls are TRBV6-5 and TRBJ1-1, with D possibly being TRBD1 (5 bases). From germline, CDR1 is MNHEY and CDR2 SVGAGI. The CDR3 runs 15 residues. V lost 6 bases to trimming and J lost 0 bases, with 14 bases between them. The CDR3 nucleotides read TGTGCCAGCAGCTTAGACAGATTCATGAACACTGAAGCTTTCTTT. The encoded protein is CASSLDRFMNTEAFF.

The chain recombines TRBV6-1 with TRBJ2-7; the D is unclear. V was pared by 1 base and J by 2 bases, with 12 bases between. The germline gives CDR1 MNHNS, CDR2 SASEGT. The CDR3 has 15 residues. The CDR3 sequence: CASSEGLSLTYEQYF. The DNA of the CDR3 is TGTGCCAGCAGTGAAGGTCTGTCGCTAACCTACGAGCAGTACTTC.

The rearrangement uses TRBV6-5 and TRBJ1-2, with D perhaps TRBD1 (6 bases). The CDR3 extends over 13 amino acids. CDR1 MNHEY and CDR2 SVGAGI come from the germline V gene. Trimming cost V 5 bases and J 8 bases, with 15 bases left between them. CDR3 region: CASSRGGPGGYTF. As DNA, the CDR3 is TGTGCCAGCAGTCGGGGGGGCCCGGGGGGCTACACCTTC.

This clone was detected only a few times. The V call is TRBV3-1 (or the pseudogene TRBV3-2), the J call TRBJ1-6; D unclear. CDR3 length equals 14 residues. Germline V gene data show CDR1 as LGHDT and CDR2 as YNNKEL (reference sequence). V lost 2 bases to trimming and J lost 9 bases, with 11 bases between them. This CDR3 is CASSQLAFGSPLHF. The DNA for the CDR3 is TGTGCCAGCAGCCAATTAGCTTTCGGTTCACCCCTCCACTTT.

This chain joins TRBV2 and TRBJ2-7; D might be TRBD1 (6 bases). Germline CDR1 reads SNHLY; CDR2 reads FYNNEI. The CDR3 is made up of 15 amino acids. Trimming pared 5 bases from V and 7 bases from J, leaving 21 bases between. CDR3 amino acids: CASSISPSGAREQYF. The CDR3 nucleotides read TGTGCCAGCAGTATTTCGCCGTCAGGGGCCAGGGAGCAGTACTTC.

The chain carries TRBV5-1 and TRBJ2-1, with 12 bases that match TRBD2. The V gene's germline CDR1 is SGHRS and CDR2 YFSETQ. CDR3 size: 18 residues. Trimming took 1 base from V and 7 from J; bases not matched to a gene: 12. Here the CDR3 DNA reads TGCGCCAGCAGCTTGACCGGACTAGCGGGACCTAAATCGAATGAGCAGTTCTTC. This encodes CASSLTGLAGPKSNEQFF.

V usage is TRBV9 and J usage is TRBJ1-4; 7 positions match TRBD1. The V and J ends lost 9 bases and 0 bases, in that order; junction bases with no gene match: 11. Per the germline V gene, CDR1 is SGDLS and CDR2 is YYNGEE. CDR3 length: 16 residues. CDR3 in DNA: TGTGCCACCCTAAGGGGGCGCGAAGCAACTAATGAAAAACTGTTTTTT. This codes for CATLRGREATNEKLFF.

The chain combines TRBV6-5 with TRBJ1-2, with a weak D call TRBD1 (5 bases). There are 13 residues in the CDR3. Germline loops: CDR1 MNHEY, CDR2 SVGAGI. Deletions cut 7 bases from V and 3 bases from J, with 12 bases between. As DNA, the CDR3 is TGTGCCAGCACCATGGGGGGGGACTATGGCTACACCTTC. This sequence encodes CASTMGGDYGYTF.

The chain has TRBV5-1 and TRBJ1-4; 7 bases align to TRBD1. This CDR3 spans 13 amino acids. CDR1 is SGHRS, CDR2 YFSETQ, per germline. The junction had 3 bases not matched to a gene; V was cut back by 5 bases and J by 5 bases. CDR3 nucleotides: TGCGCCAGCAGGATGACAGGGAATGAAAAACTGTTTTTT. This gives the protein CASRMTGNEKLFF. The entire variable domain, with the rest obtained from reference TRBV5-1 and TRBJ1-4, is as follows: KAGVTQTPRYLIKTRGQQVTLSCSPISGHRSVSWYQQTPGQGLQFLFEYFSETQRNKGNFPGRFSGRQFSNSRSEMNVSTLELGDSALYLCASRMTGNEKLFFGSGTQLSVL.

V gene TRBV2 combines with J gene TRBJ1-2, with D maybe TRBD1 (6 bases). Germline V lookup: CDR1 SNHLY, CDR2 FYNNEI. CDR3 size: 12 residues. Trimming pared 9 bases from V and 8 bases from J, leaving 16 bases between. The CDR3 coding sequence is TGTGCCAGGGCTACAGGGATTTTGGGCTACACCTTC. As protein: CARATGILGYTF.

CDR3 in amino acids: CSALVPGTQYF. The CDR3 DNA reads as TGCAGTGCCCTTGTACCGGGGACCCAGTACTTC. The V gene is TRBV20-1, the J gene TRBJ2-5; D is ambiguous. The CDR3 has 11 residues. Germline assignment: CDR1 DFQATT and CDR2 SNEGSKA (reference sequence). The germline V and J ends were trimmed by 6 bases and 7 bases, with 12 bases remaining between them.

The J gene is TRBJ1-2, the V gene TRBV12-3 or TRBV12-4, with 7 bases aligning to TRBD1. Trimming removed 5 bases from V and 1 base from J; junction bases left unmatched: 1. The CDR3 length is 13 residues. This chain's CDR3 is CASSQGGNYGYTF. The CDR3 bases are TGTGCCAGCAGTCAGGGGGGTAACTATGGCTACACCTTC.

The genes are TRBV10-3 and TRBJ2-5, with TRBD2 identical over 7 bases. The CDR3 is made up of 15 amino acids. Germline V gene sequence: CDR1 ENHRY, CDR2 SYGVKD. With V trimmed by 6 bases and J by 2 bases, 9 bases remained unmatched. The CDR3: CAISSGAGLQETQYF. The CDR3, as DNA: TGTGCCATCAGCTCCGGAGCGGGGTTACAAGAGACCCAGTACTTC.

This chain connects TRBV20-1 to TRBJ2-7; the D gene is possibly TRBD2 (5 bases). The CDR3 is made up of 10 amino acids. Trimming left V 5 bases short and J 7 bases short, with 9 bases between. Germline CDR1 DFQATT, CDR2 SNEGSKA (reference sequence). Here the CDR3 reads CSAGRGEQYF. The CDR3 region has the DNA TGCAGTGCTGGAAGAGGGGAGCAGTACTTC.

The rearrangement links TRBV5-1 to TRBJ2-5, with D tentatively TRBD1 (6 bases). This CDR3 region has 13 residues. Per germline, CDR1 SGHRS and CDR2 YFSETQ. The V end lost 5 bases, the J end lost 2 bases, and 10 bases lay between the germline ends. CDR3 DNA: TGCGCCAGCAGGACCCAGGGGCAAGAGACCCAGTACTTC. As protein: CASRTQGQETQYF.

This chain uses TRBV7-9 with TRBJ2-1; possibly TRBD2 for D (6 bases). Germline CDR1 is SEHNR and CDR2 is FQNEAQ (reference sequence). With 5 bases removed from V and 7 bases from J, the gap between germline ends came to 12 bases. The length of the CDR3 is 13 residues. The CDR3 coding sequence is TGTGCCAGCAGCGCGTATCGGGGGAATGAGCAGTTCTTC. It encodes CASSAYRGNEQFF.